The 30 T cell receptor beta chains given below trace back to one sample, sequenced in a study of shared clonotypes between healthy human individuals. As defined, naive CD8 cells were CD45RO-negative and positively selected for CCR7, with terminally differentiated effector memory CD45RA+ cells excluded. The assay was immunoSEQ multiplex PCR, and TCRdb's table has in-frame clones only and misses some. Of about 2.1 million clones listed, 85% to 95% were seen once; the top ten hold roughly 1.7%. What was sequenced was naive CD8+ T cells from PBMCs. These receptors were collected from a man aged 18 to 30 in good health. Some clones in this sample may be carry-over from other donors' samples.

J is TRBJ2-5 and V is TRBV6-5; the D call may be TRBD1 or TRBD2 (5 bases each). The V gene lost 4 bases and the J gene lost 0 bases, with 12 bases spanning the gap. Per germline, CDR1 MNHEY and CDR2 SVGAGI. CDR3 length: 15 residues. The CDR3 nucleotides are TGTGCCAGCAGTTCTGCCCGGGGCTACCAAGAGACCCAGTACTTC. Its translation is CASSSARGYQETQYF.

This clone has only a few counts. The V call is TRBV4-1, the J call TRBJ2-7, with 10 bases fitting TRBD2. The CDR3 runs to 15 residues. Germline lookup yields CDR1 MGHRA and CDR2 YSYEKL. V trimming: 0 bases; J trimming: 3 bases; junction bases outside the gene matches: 2. The CDR3 sequence: CASSQDVAGGYEQYF. CDR3 DNA: TGCGCCAGCAGCCAAGACGTAGCGGGAGGCTACGAGCAGTACTTC.

V usage is TRBV7-2 and J usage is TRBJ1-3; D unresolved. The CDR3 contains 14 residues. CDR1 SGHTA and CDR2 FQGNSA come from the germline V gene. V shed 5 bases and J shed 2 bases, with 10 bases lying between them. The CDR3 DNA reads as TGTGCCAGCAGCCCTTACGGACCTGGAAACACCATATATTTT. This translates into CASSPYGPGNTIYF.

The rearrangement joins TRBV4-2 to TRBJ2-7, with 14 positions matching TRBD2. The CDR3 is 16 amino acids. Per germline, CDR1 LGHNA and CDR2 YNFKEQ. V dropped 4 bases and J dropped 6; count of bases not matched to a gene: 8. In DNA, the CDR3 is TGTGCCAGCAGCCCTGGGACTAGCGGGAGCGCTGTCGAGCAGTACTTC. Its protein is CASSPGTSGSAVEQYF.

The chain recombines TRBV9 with TRBJ2-3; 9 nucleotides line up with TRBD1. The junction had 5 bases not matched to a gene; V was cut back by 4 bases and J by 2 bases. CDR3 length: 15 amino acids. CDR1 SGDLS and CDR2 YYNGEE come from the germline V gene. As DNA, the CDR3 is TGTGCCAGCAGCCCGGGACAGGGTATCACAGATACGCAGTATTTT. Protein product: CASSPGQGITDTQYF.

This clone was counted a single time. The chain couples TRBV7-3 to TRBJ2-2; perhaps TRBD2 as D (5 bases). This CDR3 contains 15 residues. V was cut by 5 bases and J by 3 bases, with 13 bases left in between. The germline CDR1 and CDR2 sequences are SGHTA and FQGTGA. CDR3: CASSVMSGDTGELFF. The CDR3 DNA reads as TGTGCCAGCAGCGTTATGTCCGGGGACACCGGGGAGCTGTTTTTT.

The gene calls are TRBV25-1 and TRBJ1-1, with D possibly TRBD1 on 5 matching bases. This CDR3 comprises 10 residues. Germline-derived CDR1 and CDR2 are MGHDK and SYGVNS. Trimming took off 7 bases at V and 8 bases at J, with 8 bases between the two ends. The CDR3 protein is CASIWDEAFF. The DNA for the CDR3 is TGTGCCAGCATTTGGGACGAAGCTTTCTTT. The whole variable domain, remainder taken from reference TRBV25-1 and TRBJ1-1, is EADIYQTPRYLVIGTGKKITLECSQTMGHDKMYWYQQDPGMELHLIHYSYGVNSTEKGDLSSESTVSRIRTEHFPLTLESARPSHTSQYLCASIWDEAFFGQGTRLTVV.

J is TRBJ2-7 and V is TRBV7-7; 8 bases agree with TRBD2. The CDR3 runs to 15 residues. Germline-derived CDR1 and CDR2 are SSHAT and FNYEAQ (reference sequence). V shed 1 base and J 3 bases; nucleotides not matched to a gene: 5. The CDR3 region is CASSLEPGTSYEQYF. The CDR3 DNA follows: TGTGCCAGCAGCTTAGAACCCGGGACTAGCTACGAGCAGTACTTC. Complete variable domain (other parts from reference TRBV7-7 and TRBJ2-7): GAGVSQSPRYKVTKRGQDVTLRCDPISSHATLYWYQQALGQGPEFLTYFNYEAQPDKSGLPSDRFSAERPEGSISTLTIQRTEQRDSAMYRCASSLEPGTSYEQYFGPGTRLTVT.

The chain carries TRBV27 and TRBJ1-2; no definite D call. Germline V gene data show CDR1 as MNHEY and CDR2 as SMNVEV (reference sequence). Deletions cut 4 bases from V and 2 bases from J, with 11 bases between. The CDR3 is 14 amino acids. The CDR3 sequence is CASSSLTYNYGYTF. The CDR3 DNA sequence: TGTGCCAGCAGTTCACTGACCTACAACTATGGCTACACCTTC.

As to this clone: The junction departs from the called germline gene at one end, perhaps through a read error. The same CDR3 is also encoded by other DNA sequences in this sample. This sequence joins TRBV15 and TRBJ1-4; TRBD1 is a possible D gene (5 bases). CDR3 length: 15 amino acids. Per the germline V gene, CDR1 is LNHNV and CDR2 is YYDKDF (reference sequence). The CDR3 coding sequence is TGTGCCACCAGCAGAGGGGGCGCAACTAATGAAAAATTGTTTTTT. This gives the protein CATSRGGATNEKLFF.

This chain connects TRBV19 to TRBJ1-5; unclear D gene. The CDR3 is 15 residues long. Germline CDR1 is LNHDA and CDR2 is SQIVND (reference sequence). V gave up 0 bases and J gave up 3 bases, with 9 bases separating them. The CDR3 coding sequence is TGTGCCAGTAGTATAGATCCAGGAGCCAATCAGCCCCAGCATTTT. It specifies CASSIDPGANQPQHF. Together with reference TRBV19 and TRBJ1-5, the CDR3 gives the full variable domain: DGGITQSPKYLFRKEGQNVTLSCEQNLNHDAMYWYRQDPGQGLRLIYYSQIVNDFQKGDIAEGYSVSREKKESFPLTVTSAQKNPTAFYLCASSIDPGANQPQHFGDGTRLSIL.

The CDR3 reads CASSPRPDRGDKDTQYF. CDR3 sequence (DNA): TGTGCCAGCAGCCCCCGGCCCGACAGGGGCGACAAAGATACGCAGTATTTT. The chain employs TRBV13 and TRBJ2-3; TRBD1 matches 8 bases. The CDR3 runs to 17 residues. V dropped 5 bases and J dropped 5; count of bases not matched to a gene: 15. Germline CDR1 PRHDT, CDR2 FYEKMQ (reference sequence).

For this clone: Additional DNA sequences in this sample encode the identical CDR3. J is TRBJ2-3 and V is TRBV28, with 8 bases that match TRBD1. The CDR3 runs to 14 residues. CDR1 and CDR2 from the germline V gene are MDHEN and SYDVKM. Trimming removed 6 bases from V and 0 bases from J; junction bases left unmatched: 2. The CDR3 sequence is CASSWTGSTDTQYF. As DNA, the CDR3 is TGTGCCAGCAGCTGGACAGGGAGCACAGATACGCAGTATTTT.

This chain links TRBV18 with TRBJ2-3; D remains ambiguous. Germline CDR1 KGHSH, CDR2 LQKENI. The CDR3 is made up of 11 amino acids. V was shortened by 2 bases and J by 4 bases, with 1 base between the two germline ends. The CDR3 coding sequence is TGTGCCAGCTCACCAGCAGATACGCAGTATTTT. Residues: CASSPADTQYF. Based on the CDR3 plus reference TRBV18 and TRBJ2-3, the full variable domain is NAGVMQNPRHLVRRRGQEARLRCSPMKGHSHVYWYRQLPEEGLKFMVYLQKENIIDESGMPKERFSAEFPKEGPSILRIQQVVRGDSAAYFCASSPADTQYFGPGTRLTVL.

The CDR3 region is CASSPSGGYEQYF. The DNA for the CDR3 is TGTGCCAGCAGCCCTTCGGGAGGCTACGAGCAGTACTTC. The chain couples TRBV11-3 to TRBJ2-7, with 7 bases fitting TRBD2. The CDR3 contains 13 residues. Losses at the gene ends were 5 bases for V and 3 bases for J; bases not matched to a gene: 4. CDR1 is SGHNT and CDR2 is YENEEA in the germline V gene.

Note on this clone: Distinct nucleotide sequences in the sample also encode this CDR3. This chain connects TRBV28 to TRBJ2-7, with D unresolved. V gave up 5 bases and J gave up 0 bases, with 8 bases separating them. Germline lookup yields CDR1 MDHEN and CDR2 SYDVKM. CDR3 length: 13 amino acids. CDR3 in amino acids: CASSPTSSYEQYF. The CDR3 coding sequence is TGTGCCAGCAGTCCCACGAGCTCCTACGAGCAGTACTTC. The full variable domain, in which reference TRBV28 and TRBJ2-7 provide the parts outside the CDR3, is DVKVTQSSRYLVKRTGEKVFLECVQDMDHENMFWYRQDPGLGLRLIYFSYDVKMKEKGDIPEGYSVSREKKERFSLILESASTNQTSMYLCASSPTSSYEQYFGPGTRLTVT.

The chain uses TRBV7-2 and TRBJ1-1, with D possibly TRBD1 on 5 matching bases. The CDR3 totals 16 residues. CDR1 and CDR2 from the germline V gene are SGHTA and FQGNSA. Trimming removed 1 base from V and 1 base from J, with 13 bases in between. The CDR3 region has the DNA TGTGCCAGCAGCTTAGACCACGGGACGGGGAACACTGAAGCTTTCTTT. Translating gives CASSLDHGTGNTEAFF.

The V call is TRBV27, the J call TRBJ2-1; maybe TRBD2 (7 bases). With 6 bases removed from V and 4 bases from J, the gap between germline ends came to 16 bases. The CDR3 contains 15 residues. The V gene's germline CDR1 is MNHEY and CDR2 SMNVEV (reference sequence). CDR3 in DNA: TGTGCCAGCAGAAGTTTGGGGGGGGCTTACAATGAGCAGTTCTTC. This encodes CASRSLGGAYNEQFF.

The V call is TRBV19, the J call TRBJ2-3, with no clear D. The germline gives CDR1 LNHDA, CDR2 SQIVND (reference sequence). V lost 5 bases and J 9 bases, leaving 15 bases between the germline ends. The CDR3 is 13 residues long. For the CDR3, the DNA is TGTGCCAGTAGTCTCGAGACGTTTGGAACGCAGTATTTT. Translating it yields CASSLETFGTQYF.

This clone was counted only a few times. The V call is TRBV25-1, the J call TRBJ1-1, with D perhaps TRBD1 (5 bases). V was cut by 8 bases and J by 0 bases, with 10 bases left in between. CDR3 size: 13 residues. From germline, CDR1 is MGHDK and CDR2 SYGVNS. CDR3 coding DNA: TGTGCCAGCTCCCGGGGGGTGAACACTGAAGCTTTCTTT. This sequence encodes CASSRGVNTEAFF.

J is TRBJ2-2 and V is TRBV4-2, with 14 bases fitting TRBD2. Germline lookup yields CDR1 LGHNA and CDR2 YNFKEQ. The V gene end was trimmed by 0 bases and the J gene end by 5 bases; junction bases not matched to a gene: 2. The length of the CDR3 is 17 residues. CDR3 amino acids: CASSQDGTSGSTGELFF. DNA of the CDR3: TGTGCCAGCAGCCAAGACGGGACTAGCGGGAGTACCGGGGAGCTGTTTTTT.

The genes are TRBV2 and TRBJ2-2; D not certain. Germline CDR1 and CDR2: SNHLY and FYNNEI. Trimming pared 3 bases from V and 4 bases from J, leaving 12 bases between. The CDR3 extends over 15 amino acids. The CDR3 sequence: CASSDVSWVTGELFF. CDR3 DNA sequence: TGTGCCAGCAGTGATGTTTCTTGGGTCACCGGGGAGCTGTTTTTT.

The genes are TRBV28 and TRBJ2-1, with unresolved D. The CDR3 has 13 amino acids. The V gene's germline CDR1 is MDHEN and CDR2 SYDVKM. V dropped 5 bases and J dropped 2 bases, with 7 bases sitting between them. Here the CDR3 reads CASSPSAYNEQFF. CDR3 bases: TGTGCCAGCAGTCCCTCCGCCTACAATGAGCAGTTCTTC.

V and J are TRBV14 and TRBJ1-5; D unclear. CDR1 and CDR2 (germline): SGHDN, FVKESK. V was clipped by 0 bases and J by 8 bases, with 14 bases between them. The CDR3 totals 15 residues. The CDR3 bases are TGTGCCAGCAGCCAAGAGAAGGGAGTTAGTAAGCCCCAGCATTTT. Residues: CASSQEKGVSKPQHF.

In regard to this clone: Within the sample, other DNA sequences also encode this same CDR3. In DNA form, the CDR3 reads TGCGCCAGCAGCTTTACTAGCGGGAGCACAGATACGCAGTATTTT. Its translation: CASSFTSGSTDTQYF. The chain is built from TRBV5-1 and TRBJ2-3; 9 nucleotides line up with TRBD2. Germline CDR1 and CDR2: SGHRS and YFSETQ. V gave up 2 bases and J gave up 0 bases; unmatched junction bases: 1. This CDR3 contains 15 residues.

The rearrangement joins TRBV7-9 to TRBJ1-5; TRBD1 is a possible D gene (5 bases). The CDR3 covers 14 residues. V lost 5 bases, J lost 3 bases, and 11 bases lay in between. Germline V CDR1 and CDR2: SEHNR, FQNEAQ (reference sequence). The CDR3 sequence: CASSDDSFNQPQHF. In nucleotides, the CDR3 is TGTGCCAGCAGCGACGACAGCTTCAATCAGCCCCAGCATTTT. Based on the CDR3 plus reference TRBV7-9 and TRBJ1-5, the full variable domain is DTGVSQNPRHKITKRGQNVTFRCDPISEHNRLYWYRQTLGQGPEFLTYFQNEAQLEKSRLLSDRFSAERPKGSFSTLEIQRTEQGDSAMYLCASSDDSFNQPQHFGDGTRLSIL.

The chain employs TRBV11-2 and TRBJ2-1; no clear D gene. From germline, CDR1 is SGHAT and CDR2 FQNNGV. The CDR3 sequence is 12 residues long. Trimming cost V 5 bases and J 6 bases, with 8 bases left between them. CDR3 nucleotides: TGTGCCAGCAGCCACCTGGGCAATGAGCAGTTCTTC. It codes for CASSHLGNEQFF.

V is TRBV11-2 and J is TRBJ2-3; D ambiguous. Germline CDR1 SGHAT, CDR2 FQNNGV. This CDR3 comprises 13 residues. With 6 bases removed from V and 5 bases from J, the gap between germline ends came to 12 bases. CDR3 bases: TGTGCCAGCAGTTCGATGGCCGGAGATACGCAGTATTTT. It specifies CASSSMAGDTQYF. Full variable domain (outside the CDR3, taken from reference TRBV11-2 and TRBJ2-3): EAGVAQSPRYKIIEKRQSVAFWCNPISGHATLYWYQQILGQGPKLLIQFQNNGVVDDSQLPKDRFSAERLKGVDSTLKIQPAKLEDSAVYLCASSSMAGDTQYFGPGTRLTVL.

The chain employs TRBV5-1 and TRBJ1-2; TRBD1 might be the D (5 bases). V shed 0 bases and J shed 6 bases, with 15 bases lying between them. The CDR3 sequence is 15 residues long. Germline CDR1 SGHRS, CDR2 YFSETQ. CDR3 amino acids: CASSLEFGGVDGYTF. The CDR3 nucleotides read TGCGCCAGCAGCTTGGAGTTCGGGGGAGTCGATGGCTACACCTTC.

The gene calls are TRBV19 and TRBJ1-4; possibly TRBD1 for D (6 bases). The CDR3 extends over 13 amino acids. V gave up 10 bases and J gave up 5 bases, with 14 bases separating them. Germline V gives CDR1 LNHDA, CDR2 SQIVND (reference sequence). The CDR3 is CATSDSWNEKLFF. CDR3 nucleotides: TGTGCCACCTCGGACAGTTGGAATGAAAAACTGTTTTTT.